Shown below are 20 T cell receptor beta chains from a single sample sequenced in a study of identical twins. TCRdb fed the 5' RACE reads into MiXCR, producing one record per CDR3 protein. The table has 400,000 to 600,000 distinct CDR3 sequences, 20% to 25% seen once. The sample was also linked to a second study, of yellow fever vaccine responses in identical twins.

Sequencing used CD4+ T cells sorted from blood. These receptors were obtained from a woman aged 18 to 35 in good health.

There are a few counts of this clonotype. The genes are TRBV10-3 and TRBJ2-7; no firm D call. V was pared by 3 bases and J by 3 bases, with 3 bases between. Germline-derived CDR1 and CDR2 are ENHRY and SYGVKD. The CDR3 totals 11 residues. The DNA of the CDR3 is TGTGCCATCAGTGAAGTCTACGAGCAGTACTTC. Translation: CAISEVYEQYF.

In the case of this clonotype: No conserved phenylalanine or tryptophan is present at the end of the CDR3, so a read error is the likely explanation. The chain links TRBV5-5 to TRBJ2-2; D might be TRBD1 or TRBD2, each matching 5 bases. The length of the CDR3 is 14 residues. V gave up 4 bases and J gave up 4 bases, with 11 bases separating them. Germline V lookup: CDR1 SGHKS, CDR2 YYEKEE (reference sequence). The CDR3 region is CASSPRDPTGELFC. The CDR3 DNA reads TGTGCCAGCAGCCCGAGGGACCCCACCGGGGAGCTGTTTTGT.

This clonotype was recorded a few times. The rearrangement uses TRBV21-1 and TRBJ2-7; the table's TRBD2 call for D was not verified on the DNA. TRBV21-1 is an annotated pseudogene. The CDR3 runs to 19 residues. The CDR3, as DNA: TGTGCCAGCAGCAAAGCTTGGGGGACTAGCGGGAGCTTGAGGCACGAGCAGTACTTC. This sequence encodes CASSKAWGTSGSLRHEQYF.

This clonotype has only a few counts. V gene TRBV11-1 combines with J gene TRBJ2-4; 9 nucleotides align to TRBD1. The V gene's germline CDR1 is SGHAT and CDR2 FQDESV (reference sequence). The CDR3 is 18 residues long. J was trimmed by 0 bases and V by 5 bases; bases with no gene match: 11. The CDR3 sequence: CASSKGQGEGVAKNIQYF. CDR3 coding DNA: TGTGCCAGCAGCAAGGGACAGGGAGAGGGGGTAGCCAAAAACATTCAGTACTTC.

The chain uses TRBV4-1 and TRBJ2-5; 10 nucleotides agree with TRBD2. V lost 5 bases, J lost 5 bases, and 20 bases stayed unmatched. From germline, CDR1 is MGHRA and CDR2 YSYEKL. This CDR3 is built from 19 residues. This CDR3 reads CASSTTDLGLAGVGETQYF. CDR3 nucleotide sequence: TGCGCCAGCAGCACCACCGACTTGGGGCTAGCGGGGGTTGGGGAGACCCAGTACTTC.

This clonotype was seen a handful of times. This sequence joins TRBV2 and TRBJ1-4, with a weak D call TRBD1 (6 bases). Germline CDR1 SNHLY, CDR2 FYNNEI. CDR3 size: 13 residues. Trimming stripped 8 bases from V and 0 bases from J, with 7 bases between. CDR3: CASYRATNEKLFF. The CDR3 DNA reads as TGTGCCAGCTACAGGGCAACTAATGAAAAACTGTTTTTT.

This clonotype was counted only a few times. This chain connects TRBV5-5 to TRBJ2-7; 9 bases agree with TRBD1. Germline CDR1 and CDR2: SGHKS and YYEKEE (reference sequence). CDR3 length equals 14 residues. The trim removed 4 bases at V and 5 bases at J, leaving 7 bases unmatched. CDR3 sequence (DNA): TGTGCCAGCAGCACAGGACAGGGGTACGACGAGCAGTACTTC. Protein product: CASSTGQGYDEQYF.

This clonotype was observed a handful of times. This chain uses TRBV7-2 with TRBJ1-4; D possibly corresponds to TRBD1 (5 bases). The V gene's germline CDR1 is SGHTA and CDR2 FQGNSA. Trimming removed 2 bases from V and 5 bases from J, with 12 bases in between. The CDR3 covers 15 residues. The CDR3 sequence is CASSLWRPGNEKLFF. CDR3 DNA sequence: TGTGCCAGCAGCTTATGGAGGCCAGGGAATGAAAAACTGTTTTTT.

The chain joins TRBV12-3 or TRBV12-4 to TRBJ1-2; D is uncertain. This CDR3 has 12 amino acids. V lost 7 bases, J lost 7 bases, and 13 bases lay in between. The CDR3 protein is CASTLGSPGYTF. For the CDR3, the DNA is TGTGCCAGCACCCTGGGCAGCCCTGGCTACACCTTC.

This clonotype was counted between two and nine times. The rearrangement joins TRBV5-5 to TRBJ2-1; D perhaps matches TRBD2 (6 bases). The CDR3 consists of 16 residues. Trimming shortened V by 3 bases and J by 2 bases, and 15 bases separated the two germline ends. Looked up from germline, CDR1 is SGHKS and CDR2 is YYEKEE (reference sequence). Written as DNA, the CDR3 is TGTGCCAGCAGCTCCACCGGGGGTCCTCCCTACAATGAGCAGTTCTTC. Protein: CASSSTGGPPYNEQFF.

This clonotype has only a few counts. The J gene is TRBJ2-5, the V gene TRBV5-1; the D call may be TRBD1 or TRBD2 (5 bases each). V gave up 0 bases and J gave up 5 bases, with 14 bases separating them. The length of the CDR3 is 15 residues. Germline V gene data show CDR1 as SGHRS and CDR2 as YFSETQ. The DNA for the CDR3 is TGCGCCAGCAGCTTGGGGACACTGAGGGAGGAGACCCAGTACTTC. It is translated as CASSLGTLREETQYF.

The chain carries TRBV7-8 and TRBJ1-6; D gene uncertain. The ends were cut back, 3 bases at V and 7 bases at J, with 13 bases in the middle. This CDR3 is built from 15 residues. Germline V gene lookup returns CDR1 SGHVS and CDR2 FQNEAQ. The CDR3 reads CASSFRTGINSPLHF. In nucleotides, the CDR3 is TGTGCCAGCAGCTTTAGGACGGGGATCAATTCACCCCTCCACTTT.

V gene TRBV27 combines with J gene TRBJ2-6, with TRBD2 identical over 9 bases. This CDR3 has 17 amino acids. V was clipped by 3 bases and J by 1 base; unmatched bases: 4. Germline lookup yields CDR1 MNHEY and CDR2 SMNVEV (reference sequence). The CDR3 coding sequence is TGTGCCAGCAGTTTCGTTAGCGGGAGATCTGGGGCCAACGTCCTGACTTTC. Its translation is CASSFVSGRSGANVLTF.

This clonotype came up a few times. The chain recombines TRBV4-1 with TRBJ2-3; TRBD1 is a possible D gene (6 bases). V gave up 1 base and J gave up 7 bases, with 21 bases separating them. Germline CDR1 MGHRA, CDR2 YSYEKL. The CDR3 totals 17 residues. The CDR3 sequence is CASSQGGLRGRGYTQYF. In nucleotides, the CDR3 is TGCGCCAGCAGCCAAGGGGGTCTCAGGGGACGGGGTTATACGCAGTATTTT.

V gene TRBV3-1 combines with J gene TRBJ2-1, with D tentatively TRBD1 (5 bases). Germline V lookup: CDR1 LGHDT, CDR2 YNNKEL (reference sequence). This CDR3 spans 17 amino acids. The V end was cut by 1 base, the J end by 8 bases, with 21 bases between. CDR3 loop: CASSQVGAGYSLYEQFF. Written as DNA, the CDR3 is TGTGCCAGCAGCCAAGTAGGGGCAGGGTATTCCCTTTATGAGCAGTTCTTC.

This clonotype has just a few counts. V usage is TRBV11-2 and J usage is TRBJ1-1, with 7 bases fitting TRBD1. The CDR3 length is 16 residues. With 5 bases clipped from V and 0 bases from J, the junction kept 9 bases outside the gene matches. Germline values: CDR1 SGHAT, CDR2 FQNNGV. The CDR3 DNA reads as TGTGCCAGCAGCCTTGGGACAGCCCCTATGAACACTGAAGCTTTCTTT. Amino acid sequence: CASSLGTAPMNTEAFF.

The chain carries TRBV20-1 and TRBJ2-4; a weak D match, TRBD2 (6 bases). Trimming cost V 6 bases and J 4 bases, with 16 bases left between them. Germline CDR1 and CDR2: DFQATT and SNEGSKA (reference sequence). The CDR3 totals 14 residues. The CDR3 sequence: CSARMAGHKNIQYF. The CDR3 DNA is TGCAGTGCCCGGATGGCGGGGCATAAAAACATTCAGTACTTC.

This rearrangement joins TRBV15 to TRBJ2-6, with D unresolved. Looked up from germline, CDR1 is LNHNV and CDR2 is YYDKDF (reference sequence). This CDR3 has 16 amino acids. V was shortened by 4 bases and J by 1 base, with 11 bases between the two germline ends. This CDR3 is CATSKLYTSGANVLTF. The DNA for the CDR3 is TGTGCCACCAGCAAGCTTTACACATCTGGGGCCAACGTCCTGACTTTC.

The gene calls are TRBV29-1 and TRBJ2-7, with D possibly matching TRBD1 (6 bases). V shed 6 bases and J shed 6 bases, with 12 bases lying between them. This CDR3 region has 11 residues. The V gene's germline CDR1 is SQVTM and CDR2 ANQGSEA. CDR3: CSVQQGLEQYV. The CDR3 coding sequence is TGCAGCGTCCAACAGGGTCTCGAGCAGTACGTC.

The chain combines TRBV5-1 with TRBJ2-3, with 11 bases that match TRBD2. Germline V gene data show CDR1 as SGHRS and CDR2 as YFSETQ. V was clipped by 3 bases and J by 2 bases; unmatched bases: 11. The CDR3 extends over 18 amino acids. CDR3 sequence reads: CASSSAARLAGYTDTQYF. The CDR3 bases are TGCGCCAGCAGCTCCGCGGCGAGACTAGCGGGATACACAGATACGCAGTATTTT.